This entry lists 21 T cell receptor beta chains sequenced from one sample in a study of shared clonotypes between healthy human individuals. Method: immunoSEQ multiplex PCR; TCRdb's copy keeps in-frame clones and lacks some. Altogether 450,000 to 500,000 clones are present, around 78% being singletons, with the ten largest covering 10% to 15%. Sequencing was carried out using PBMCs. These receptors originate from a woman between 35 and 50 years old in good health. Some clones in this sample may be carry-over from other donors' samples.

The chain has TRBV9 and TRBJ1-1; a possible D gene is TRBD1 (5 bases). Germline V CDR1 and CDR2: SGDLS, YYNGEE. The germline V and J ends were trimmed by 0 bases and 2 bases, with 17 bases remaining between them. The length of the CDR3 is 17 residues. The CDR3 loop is CASSVGDLWGYNTEAFF. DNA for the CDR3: TGTGCCAGCAGCGTAGGAGACCTTTGGGGGTACAACACTGAAGCTTTCTTT.

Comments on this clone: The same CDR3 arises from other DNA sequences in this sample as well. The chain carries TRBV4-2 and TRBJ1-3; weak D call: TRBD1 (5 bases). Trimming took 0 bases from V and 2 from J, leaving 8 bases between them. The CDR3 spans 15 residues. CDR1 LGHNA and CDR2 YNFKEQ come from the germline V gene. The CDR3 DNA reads TGTGCCAGCAGCCAAGACGGGACTGCTGGAAACACCATATATTTT. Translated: CASSQDGTAGNTIYF.

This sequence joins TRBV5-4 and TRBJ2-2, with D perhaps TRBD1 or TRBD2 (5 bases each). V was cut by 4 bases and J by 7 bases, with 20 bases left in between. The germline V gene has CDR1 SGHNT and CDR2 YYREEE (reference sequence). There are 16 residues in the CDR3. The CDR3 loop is CASSLSGTLGVGELFF. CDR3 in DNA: TGTGCCAGCAGCCTGTCCGGGACCCTCGGAGTCGGGGAGCTGTTTTTT.

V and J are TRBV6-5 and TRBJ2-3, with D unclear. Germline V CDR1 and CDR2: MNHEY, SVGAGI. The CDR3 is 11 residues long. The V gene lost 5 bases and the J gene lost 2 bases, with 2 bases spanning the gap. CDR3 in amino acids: CASSTTDTQYF. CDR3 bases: TGTGCCAGCAGTACCACAGATACGCAGTATTTT.

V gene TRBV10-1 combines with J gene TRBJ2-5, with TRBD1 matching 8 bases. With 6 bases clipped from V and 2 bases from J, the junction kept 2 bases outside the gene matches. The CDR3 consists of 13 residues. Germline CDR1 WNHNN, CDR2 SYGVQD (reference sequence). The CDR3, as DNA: TGCGCCAGCAGCCGGGACAGGCAAGAGACCCAGTACTTC. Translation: CASSRDRQETQYF.

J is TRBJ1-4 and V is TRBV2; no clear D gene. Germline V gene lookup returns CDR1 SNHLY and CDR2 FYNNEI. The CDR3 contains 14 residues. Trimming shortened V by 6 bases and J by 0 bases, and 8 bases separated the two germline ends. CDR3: CASRSDSTNEKLFF. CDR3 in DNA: TGTGCCAGCAGGTCGGACTCAACTAATGAAAAACTGTTTTTT.

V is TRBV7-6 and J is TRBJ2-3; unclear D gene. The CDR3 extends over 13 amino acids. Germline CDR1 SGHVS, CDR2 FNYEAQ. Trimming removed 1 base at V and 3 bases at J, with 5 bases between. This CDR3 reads CASSLGLTDTQYF. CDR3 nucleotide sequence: TGTGCCAGCAGCTTAGGTTTAACAGATACGCAGTATTTT.

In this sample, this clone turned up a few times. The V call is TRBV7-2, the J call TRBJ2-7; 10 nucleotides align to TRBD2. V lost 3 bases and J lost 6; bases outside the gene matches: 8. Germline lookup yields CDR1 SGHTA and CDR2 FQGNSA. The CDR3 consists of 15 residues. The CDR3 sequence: CASSFSSGSSGEQYF. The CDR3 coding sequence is TGTGCCAGCAGCTTTTCTAGCGGGAGCAGCGGCGAGCAGTACTTC.

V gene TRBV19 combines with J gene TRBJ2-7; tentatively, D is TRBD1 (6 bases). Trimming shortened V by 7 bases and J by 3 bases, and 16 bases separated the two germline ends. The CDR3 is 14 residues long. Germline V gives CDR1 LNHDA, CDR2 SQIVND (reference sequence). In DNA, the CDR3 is TGTGCCAGTACCTACCCCGGACAGCACTACGAGCAGTACTTC. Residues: CASTYPGQHYEQYF. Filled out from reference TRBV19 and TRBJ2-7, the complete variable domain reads DGGITQSPKYLFRKEGQNVTLSCEQNLNHDAMYWYRQDPGQGLRLIYYSQIVNDFQKGDIAEGYSVSREKKESFPLTVTSAQKNPTAFYLCASTYPGQHYEQYFGPGTRLTVT.

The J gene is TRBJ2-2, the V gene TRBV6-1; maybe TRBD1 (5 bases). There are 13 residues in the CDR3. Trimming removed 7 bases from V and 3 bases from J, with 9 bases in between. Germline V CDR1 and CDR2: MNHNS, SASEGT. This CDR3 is CASNQGDTGELFF. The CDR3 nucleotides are TGTGCCAGCAACCAGGGTGACACCGGGGAGCTGTTTTTT.

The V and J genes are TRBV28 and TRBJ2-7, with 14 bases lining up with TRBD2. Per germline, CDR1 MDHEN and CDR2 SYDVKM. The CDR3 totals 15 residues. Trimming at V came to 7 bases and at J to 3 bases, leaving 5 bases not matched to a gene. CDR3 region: CASTGTSGSVYEQYF. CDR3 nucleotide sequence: TGTGCCAGCACCGGGACTAGCGGGAGTGTCTACGAGCAGTACTTC.

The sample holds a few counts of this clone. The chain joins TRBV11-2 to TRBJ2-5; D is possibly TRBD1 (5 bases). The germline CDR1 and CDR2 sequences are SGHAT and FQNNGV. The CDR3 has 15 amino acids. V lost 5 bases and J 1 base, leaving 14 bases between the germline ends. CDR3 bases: TGTGCCAGCAGCCAAGTGACAGACCTCCAAGAGACCCAGTACTTC. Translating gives CASSQVTDLQETQYF.

The CDR3 loop is CSATGTSHTGELFF. CDR3 bases: TGCAGCGCCACCGGGACTAGTCATACCGGGGAGCTGTTTTTT. The chain joins TRBV29-1 to TRBJ2-2; 8 bases fit TRBD2. After removal of 7 bases from V and 5 bases from J, the junction contained 9 bases not matched to a gene. The germline CDR1 and CDR2 sequences are SQVTM and ANQGSEA. The CDR3 is made up of 14 amino acids.

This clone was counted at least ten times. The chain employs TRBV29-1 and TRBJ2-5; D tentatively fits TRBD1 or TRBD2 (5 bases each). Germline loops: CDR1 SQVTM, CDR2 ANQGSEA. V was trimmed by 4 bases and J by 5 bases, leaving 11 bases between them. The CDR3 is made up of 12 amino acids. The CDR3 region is CSVGRGRETQYF. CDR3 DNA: TGCAGCGTTGGTCGGGGCAGGGAGACCCAGTACTTC.

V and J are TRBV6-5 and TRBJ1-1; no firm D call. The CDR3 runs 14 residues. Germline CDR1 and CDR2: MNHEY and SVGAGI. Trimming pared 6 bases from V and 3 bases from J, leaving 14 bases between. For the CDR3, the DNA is TGTGCCAGCAGCCTCCTCCCCCGTTACACTGAAGCTTTCTTT. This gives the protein CASSLLPRYTEAFF.

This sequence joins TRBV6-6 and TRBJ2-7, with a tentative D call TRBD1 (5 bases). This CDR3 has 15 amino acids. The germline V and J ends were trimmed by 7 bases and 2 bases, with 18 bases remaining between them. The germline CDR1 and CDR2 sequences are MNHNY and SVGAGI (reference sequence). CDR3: CASTRTQRVTYEQYF. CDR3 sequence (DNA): TGTGCCAGCACCCGGACACAGCGAGTAACCTACGAGCAGTACTTC.

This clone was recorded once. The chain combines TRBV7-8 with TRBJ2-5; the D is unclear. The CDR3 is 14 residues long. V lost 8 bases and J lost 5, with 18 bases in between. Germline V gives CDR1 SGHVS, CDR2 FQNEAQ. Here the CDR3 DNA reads TGTGCCAGCGAAGGACCCCTACTACAGGAGACCCAGTACTTC. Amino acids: CASEGPLLQETQYF.

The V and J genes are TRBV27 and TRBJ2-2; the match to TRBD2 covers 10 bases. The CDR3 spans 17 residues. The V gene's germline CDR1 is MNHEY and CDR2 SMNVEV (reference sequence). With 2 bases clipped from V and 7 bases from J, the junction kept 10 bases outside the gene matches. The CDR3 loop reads CASSLIGLAGGIGELFF. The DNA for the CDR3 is TGTGCCAGCAGTTTAATTGGTTTAGCGGGAGGTATCGGGGAGCTGTTTTTT.

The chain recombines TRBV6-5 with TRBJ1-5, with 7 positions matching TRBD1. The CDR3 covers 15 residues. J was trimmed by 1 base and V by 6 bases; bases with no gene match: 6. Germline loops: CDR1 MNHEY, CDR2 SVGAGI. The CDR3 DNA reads TGTGCCAGCAGACTACAACAGGGGAGCAATCAGCCCCAGCATTTT. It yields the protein CASRLQQGSNQPQHF.

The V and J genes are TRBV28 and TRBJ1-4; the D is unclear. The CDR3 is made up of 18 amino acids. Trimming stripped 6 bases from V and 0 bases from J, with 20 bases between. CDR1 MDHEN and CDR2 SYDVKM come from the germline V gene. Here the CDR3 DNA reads TGTGCCAGCAGCCCCCGGGTGGGAGCGACCTCAACTAATGAAAAACTGTTTTTT. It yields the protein CASSPRVGATSTNEKLFF. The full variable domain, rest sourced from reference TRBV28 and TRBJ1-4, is DVKVTQSSRYLVKRTGEKVFLECVQDMDHENMFWYRQDPGLGLRLIYFSYDVKMKEKGDIPEGYSVSREKKERFSLILESASTNQTSMYLCASSPRVGATSTNEKLFFGSGTQLSVL.

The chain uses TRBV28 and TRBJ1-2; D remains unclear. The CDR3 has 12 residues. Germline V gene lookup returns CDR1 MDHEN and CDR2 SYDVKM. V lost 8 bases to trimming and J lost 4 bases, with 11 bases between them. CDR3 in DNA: TGTGCCAGCTACGACCCTTCCTATGGCTACACCTTC. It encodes CASYDPSYGYTF.